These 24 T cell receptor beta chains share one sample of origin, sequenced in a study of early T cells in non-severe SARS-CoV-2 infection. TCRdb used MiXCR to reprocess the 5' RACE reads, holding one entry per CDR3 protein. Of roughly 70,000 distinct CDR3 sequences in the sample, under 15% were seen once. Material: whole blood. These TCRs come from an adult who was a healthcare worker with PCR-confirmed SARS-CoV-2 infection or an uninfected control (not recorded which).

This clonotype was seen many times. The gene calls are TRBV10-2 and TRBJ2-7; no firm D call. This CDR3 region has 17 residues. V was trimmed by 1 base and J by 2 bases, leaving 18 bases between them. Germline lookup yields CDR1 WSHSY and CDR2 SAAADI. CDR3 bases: TGCGCCAGCAGTGAGTTCATTTTAGAGCAGCCTACCTACGAGCAGTACTTC. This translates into CASSEFILEQPTYEQYF.

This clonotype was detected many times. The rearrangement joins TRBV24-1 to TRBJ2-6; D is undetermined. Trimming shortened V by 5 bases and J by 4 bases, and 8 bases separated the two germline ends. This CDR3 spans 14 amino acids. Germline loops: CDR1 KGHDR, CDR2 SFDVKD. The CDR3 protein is CATSVGVGANVLTF. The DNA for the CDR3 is TGTGCCACCAGTGTTGGGGTAGGGGCCAACGTCCTGACTTTC.

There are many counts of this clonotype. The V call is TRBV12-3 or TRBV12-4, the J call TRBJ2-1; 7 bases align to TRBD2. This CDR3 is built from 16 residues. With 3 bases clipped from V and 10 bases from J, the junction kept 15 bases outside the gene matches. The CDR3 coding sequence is TGTGCCAGCAGTTTCATCGGGGGTCGCGGGGGAAAGGAGCAGTTCTTC. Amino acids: CASSFIGGRGGKEQFF.

For the CDR3, the DNA is TGCAGTGCTACCCCGCGGATTGATTGGACTGGAAACACCATATATTTT. It translates to CSATPRIDWTGNTIYF. The chain uses TRBV20-1 and TRBJ1-3; D not certain. Germline loops: CDR1 DFQATT, CDR2 SNEGSKA (reference sequence). Trimming left V 4 bases short and J 2 bases short, with 18 bases between. CDR3 size: 16 residues.

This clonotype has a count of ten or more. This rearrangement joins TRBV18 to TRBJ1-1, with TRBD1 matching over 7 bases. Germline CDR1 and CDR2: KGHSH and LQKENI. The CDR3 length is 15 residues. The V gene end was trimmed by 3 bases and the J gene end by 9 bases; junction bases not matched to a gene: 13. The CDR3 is CASSPEGAKKHQAFF. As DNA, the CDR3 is TGTGCCAGCTCACCTGAGGGGGCGAAGAAACACCAAGCTTTCTTT.

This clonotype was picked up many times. In nucleotides, the CDR3 is TGTGCCAGCAGTGAAAGTGGAGGGTTCGGGGCCAACGTCCTGACTTTC. As protein: CASSESGGFGANVLTF. The chain joins TRBV6-4 to TRBJ2-6; D may be TRBD2 (6 bases). The germline gives CDR1 MRHNA, CDR2 SNTAGT. The CDR3 is made up of 16 amino acids. V shed 3 bases and J shed 4 bases, with 13 bases lying between them.

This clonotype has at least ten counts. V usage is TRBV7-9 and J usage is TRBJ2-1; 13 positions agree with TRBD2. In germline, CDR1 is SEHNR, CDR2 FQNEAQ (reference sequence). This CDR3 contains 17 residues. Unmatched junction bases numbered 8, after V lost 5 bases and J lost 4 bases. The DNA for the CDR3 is TGTGCCAGCAGCCCCGCCGGGACTAGCGGGAAGTACAATGAGCAGTTCTTC. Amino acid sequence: CASSPAGTSGKYNEQFF. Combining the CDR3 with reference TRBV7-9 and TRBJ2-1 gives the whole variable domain DTGVSQNPRHKITKRGQNVTFRCDPISEHNRLYWYRQTLGQGPEFLTYFQNEAQLEKSRLLSDRFSAERPKGSFSTLEIQRTEQGDSAMYLCASSPAGTSGKYNEQFFGPGTRLTVL.

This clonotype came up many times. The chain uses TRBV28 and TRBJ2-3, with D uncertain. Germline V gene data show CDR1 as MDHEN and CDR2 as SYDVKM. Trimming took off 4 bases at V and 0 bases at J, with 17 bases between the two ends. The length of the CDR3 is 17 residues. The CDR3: CASSSPGLRRSTDTQYF. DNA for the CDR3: TGTGCCAGCAGTTCCCCTGGTCTCCGCCGAAGCACAGATACGCAGTATTTT.

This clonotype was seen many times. The CDR3 sequence is CASNHLLGKGYEQYF. The DNA of the CDR3 is TGTGCCAGCAATCACCTGCTCGGGAAGGGCTACGAGCAGTACTTC. The chain has TRBV27 and TRBJ2-7, with D perhaps matching TRBD2 (5 bases). The CDR3 extends over 15 amino acids. Germline V gene lookup returns CDR1 MNHEY and CDR2 SMNVEV (reference sequence). The germline V and J ends were trimmed by 7 bases and 3 bases, with 19 bases remaining between them.

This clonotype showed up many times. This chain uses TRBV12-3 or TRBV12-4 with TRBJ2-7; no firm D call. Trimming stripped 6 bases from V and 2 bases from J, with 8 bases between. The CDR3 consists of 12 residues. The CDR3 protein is CASSPETYEQYF. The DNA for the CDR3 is TGTGCCAGCAGCCCTGAAACCTACGAGCAGTACTTC.

The chain's CDR3 is CASSWQTQETQYF. The DNA of the CDR3 is TGCGCCAGCAGCTGGCAGACCCAAGAGACCCAGTACTTC. This chain joins TRBV5-1 and TRBJ2-5; no reliable D call. The germline V gene encodes CDR1 SGHRS and CDR2 YFSETQ. The CDR3 spans 13 residues. With 3 bases removed from V and 1 base from J, the gap between germline ends came to 7 bases.

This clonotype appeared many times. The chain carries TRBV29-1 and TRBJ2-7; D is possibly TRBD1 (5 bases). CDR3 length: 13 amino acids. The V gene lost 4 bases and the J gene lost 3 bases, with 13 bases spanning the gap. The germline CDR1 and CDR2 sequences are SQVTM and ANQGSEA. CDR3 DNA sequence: TGCAGCGTTGCTCAGGGTTTTATCTACGAGCAGTACTTC. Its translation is CSVAQGFIYEQYF.

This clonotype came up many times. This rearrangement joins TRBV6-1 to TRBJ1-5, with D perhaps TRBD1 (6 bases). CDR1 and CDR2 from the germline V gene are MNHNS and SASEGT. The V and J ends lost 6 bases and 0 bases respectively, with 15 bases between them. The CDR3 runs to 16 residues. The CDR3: CASSLKGGASNQPQHF. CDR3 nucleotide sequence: TGTGCCAGCAGCCTCAAGGGGGGGGCTAGCAATCAGCCCCAGCATTTT.

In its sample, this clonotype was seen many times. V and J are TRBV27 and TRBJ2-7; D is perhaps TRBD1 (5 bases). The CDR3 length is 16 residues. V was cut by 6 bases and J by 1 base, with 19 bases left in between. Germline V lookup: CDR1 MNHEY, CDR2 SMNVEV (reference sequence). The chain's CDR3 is CASRGRATPRSYEQYF. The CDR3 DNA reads TGTGCCAGCAGGGGCAGGGCAACGCCACGATCCTACGAGCAGTACTTC.

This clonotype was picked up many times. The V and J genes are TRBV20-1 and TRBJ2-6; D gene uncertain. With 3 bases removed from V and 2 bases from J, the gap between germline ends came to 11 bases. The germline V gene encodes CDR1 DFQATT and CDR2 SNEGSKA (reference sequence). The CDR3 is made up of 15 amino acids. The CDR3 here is CSASGQVPGANVLTF. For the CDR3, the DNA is TGCAGTGCTAGTGGTCAGGTACCTGGGGCCAACGTCCTGACTTTC.

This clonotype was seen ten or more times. The CDR3 here is CASREGSNDEQYF. In nucleotides, the CDR3 is TGTGCCAGCAGGGAGGGGAGTAACGACGAGCAGTACTTC. The chain has TRBV28 and TRBJ2-7; perhaps TRBD2 as D (6 bases). Per the germline V gene, CDR1 is MDHEN and CDR2 is SYDVKM. V was trimmed by 6 bases and J by 5 bases, leaving 14 bases between them. CDR3 length: 13 residues.

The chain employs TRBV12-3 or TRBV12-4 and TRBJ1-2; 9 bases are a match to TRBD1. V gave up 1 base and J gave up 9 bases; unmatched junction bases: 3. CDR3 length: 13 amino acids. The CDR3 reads CASSLDRGLSYTF. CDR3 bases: TGTGCCAGCAGTTTAGACAGGGGGCTGAGCTACACCTTC.

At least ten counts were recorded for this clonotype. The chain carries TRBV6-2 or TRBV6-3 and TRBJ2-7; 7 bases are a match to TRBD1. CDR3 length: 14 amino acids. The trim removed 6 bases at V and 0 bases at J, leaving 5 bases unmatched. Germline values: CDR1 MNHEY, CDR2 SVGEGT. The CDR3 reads CASSSDRPSYEQYF. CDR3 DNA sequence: TGTGCCAGCAGCTCGGACAGGCCCTCCTACGAGCAGTACTTC.

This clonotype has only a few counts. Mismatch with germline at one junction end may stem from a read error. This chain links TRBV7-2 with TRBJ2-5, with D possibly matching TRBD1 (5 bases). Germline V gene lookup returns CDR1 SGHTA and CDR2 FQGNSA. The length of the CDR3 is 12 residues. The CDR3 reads CASSPGMSAPWF. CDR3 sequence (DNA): TGTGCCAGCAGCCCAGGGATGAGCGCCCCTTGGTTC.

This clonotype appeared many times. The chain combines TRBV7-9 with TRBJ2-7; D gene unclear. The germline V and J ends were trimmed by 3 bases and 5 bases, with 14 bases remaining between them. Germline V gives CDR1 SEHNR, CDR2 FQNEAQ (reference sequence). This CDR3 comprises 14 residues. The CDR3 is CASSFAVPPHEQYF. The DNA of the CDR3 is TGTGCCAGCAGCTTCGCGGTCCCCCCCCACGAGCAGTACTTC.

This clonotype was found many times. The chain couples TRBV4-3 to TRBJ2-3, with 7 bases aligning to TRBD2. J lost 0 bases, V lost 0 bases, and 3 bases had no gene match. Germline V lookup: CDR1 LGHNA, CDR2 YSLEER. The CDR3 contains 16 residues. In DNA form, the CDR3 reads TGCGCCAGCAGCCAAGATAATAGCGGGAGCACAGATACGCAGTATTTT. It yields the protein CASSQDNSGSTDTQYF.

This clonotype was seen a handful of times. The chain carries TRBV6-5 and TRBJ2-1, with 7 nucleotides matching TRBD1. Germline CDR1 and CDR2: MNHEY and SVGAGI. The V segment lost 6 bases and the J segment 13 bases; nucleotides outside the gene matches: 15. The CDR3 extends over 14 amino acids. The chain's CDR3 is CASSPPTGVGEQFF. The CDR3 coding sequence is TGTGCCAGCAGCCCACCCACAGGGGTAGGGGAACAGTTCTTC.

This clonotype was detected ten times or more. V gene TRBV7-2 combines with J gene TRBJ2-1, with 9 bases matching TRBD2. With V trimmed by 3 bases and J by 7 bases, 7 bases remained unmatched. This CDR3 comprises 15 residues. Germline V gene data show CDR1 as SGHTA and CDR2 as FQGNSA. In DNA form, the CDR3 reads TGTGCCAGCAGCTTGGGGACTAGCCTCCTTAATGAGCAGTTCTTC. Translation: CASSLGTSLLNEQFF.

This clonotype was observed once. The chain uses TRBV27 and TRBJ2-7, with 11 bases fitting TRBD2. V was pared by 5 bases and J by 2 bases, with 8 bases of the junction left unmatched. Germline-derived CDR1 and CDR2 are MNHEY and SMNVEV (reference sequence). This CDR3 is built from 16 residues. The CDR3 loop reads CASSPRSSGRTYEQYF. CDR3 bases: TGTGCCAGCAGTCCCAGGTCTAGCGGGAGGACCTACGAGCAGTACTTC.